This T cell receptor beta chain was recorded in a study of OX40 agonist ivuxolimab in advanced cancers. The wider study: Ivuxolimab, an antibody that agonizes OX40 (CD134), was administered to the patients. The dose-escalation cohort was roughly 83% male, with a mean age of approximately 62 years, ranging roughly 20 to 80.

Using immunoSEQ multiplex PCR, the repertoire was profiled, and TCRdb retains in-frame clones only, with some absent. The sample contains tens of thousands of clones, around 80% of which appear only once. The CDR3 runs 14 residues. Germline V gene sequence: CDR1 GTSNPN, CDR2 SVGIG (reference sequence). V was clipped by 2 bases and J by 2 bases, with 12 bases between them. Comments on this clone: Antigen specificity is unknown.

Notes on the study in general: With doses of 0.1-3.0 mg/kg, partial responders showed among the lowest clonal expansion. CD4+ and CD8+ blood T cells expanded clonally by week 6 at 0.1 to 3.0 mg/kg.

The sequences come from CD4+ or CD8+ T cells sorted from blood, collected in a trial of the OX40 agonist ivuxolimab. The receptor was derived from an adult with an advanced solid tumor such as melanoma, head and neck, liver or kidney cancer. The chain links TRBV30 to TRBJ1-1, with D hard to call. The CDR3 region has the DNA TGTGCCTGGAGTCCCCCCGGCCGCAACACTGAAGCTTTCTTT. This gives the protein CAWSPPGRNTEAFF. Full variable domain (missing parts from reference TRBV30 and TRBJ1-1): SQTIHQWPATLVQPVGSPLSLECTVEGTSNPNLYWYRQAAGRGLQLLFYSVGIGQISSEVPQNLSASRPQDRQFILSSKKLLLSDSGFYLCAWSPPGRNTEAFFGQGTRLTVV.